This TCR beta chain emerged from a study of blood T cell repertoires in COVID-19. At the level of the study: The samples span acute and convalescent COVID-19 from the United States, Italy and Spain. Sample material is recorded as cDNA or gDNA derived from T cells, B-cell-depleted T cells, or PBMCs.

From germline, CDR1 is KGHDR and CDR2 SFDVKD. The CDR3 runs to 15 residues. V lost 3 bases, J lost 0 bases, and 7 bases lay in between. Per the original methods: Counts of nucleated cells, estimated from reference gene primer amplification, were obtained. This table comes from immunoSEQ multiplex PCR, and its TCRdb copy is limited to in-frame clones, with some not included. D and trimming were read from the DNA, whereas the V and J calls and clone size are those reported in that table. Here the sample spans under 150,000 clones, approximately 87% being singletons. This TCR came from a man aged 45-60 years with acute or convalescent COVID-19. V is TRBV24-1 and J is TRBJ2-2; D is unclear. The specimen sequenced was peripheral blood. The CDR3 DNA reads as TGTGCCACCAGTGATACCGGGTCGAACACCGGGGAGCTGTTTTTT. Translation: CATSDTGSNTGELFF.